This T cell receptor (beta chain) was found in a study of blood T cell repertoires in COVID-19. Study in general: Material from acute and convalescent COVID-19 was sourced from the United States, Italy and Spain. PBMCs, B-cell-depleted T cells, or T cells were the source of the cDNA or gDNA that made up the material.

The trim removed 2 bases at V and 2 bases at J, leaving 5 bases unmatched. Germline V gene lookup returns CDR1 MNHNY and CDR2 SVGAGI (reference sequence). The CDR3 runs 16 residues. Authors' data handling: Researchers report that nucleated cell counts were estimated from reference gene primer amplification. Only in-frame clones appear in the TCRdb table, and some are missing; sequencing was by immunoSEQ multiplex PCR. V, J and clone size were drawn from that table, and D and trimming were deduced from the DNA. Altogether 60,000 to 75,000 clones are present, roughly 84% being singletons, with the ten largest covering less than 6%. Concerning this clone: This CDR3 is also generated by other DNA sequences in the sample.

V gene TRBV6-6 combines with J gene TRBJ2-5, with 10 bases identical to TRBD2. The TCR originated in a woman aged 70-85 years with acute or convalescent COVID-19. Sequences were obtained from peripheral blood. Here the CDR3 DNA reads TGTGCCAGCAGTTACCTTCTTAGCGGGGGGCAAGAGACCCAGTACTTC. It codes for CASSYLLSGGQETQYF.